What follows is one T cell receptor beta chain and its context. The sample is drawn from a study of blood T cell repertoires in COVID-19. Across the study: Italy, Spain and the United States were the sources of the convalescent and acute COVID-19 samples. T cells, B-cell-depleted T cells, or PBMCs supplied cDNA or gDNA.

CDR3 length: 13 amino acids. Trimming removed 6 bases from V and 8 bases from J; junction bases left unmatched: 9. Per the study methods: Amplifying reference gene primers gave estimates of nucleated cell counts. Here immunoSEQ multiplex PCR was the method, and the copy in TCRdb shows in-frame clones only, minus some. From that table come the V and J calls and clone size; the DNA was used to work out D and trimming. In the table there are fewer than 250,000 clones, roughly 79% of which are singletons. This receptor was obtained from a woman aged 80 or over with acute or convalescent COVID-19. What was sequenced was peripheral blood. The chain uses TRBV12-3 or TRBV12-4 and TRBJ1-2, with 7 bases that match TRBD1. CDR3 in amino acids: CASSPTGARGYTF. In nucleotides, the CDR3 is TGTGCCAGCAGCCCAACAGGGGCGCGCGGCTACACCTTC.